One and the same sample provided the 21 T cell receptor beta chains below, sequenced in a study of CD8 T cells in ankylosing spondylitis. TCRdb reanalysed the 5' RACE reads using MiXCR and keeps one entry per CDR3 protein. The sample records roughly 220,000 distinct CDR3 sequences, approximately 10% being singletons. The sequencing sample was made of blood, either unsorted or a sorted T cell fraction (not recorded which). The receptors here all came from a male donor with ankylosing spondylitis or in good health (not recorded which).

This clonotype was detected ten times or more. The CDR3 protein is CASGETGYEQYF. For the CDR3, the DNA is TGTGCCAGCGGCGAGACAGGGTACGAGCAGTACTTC. This chain uses TRBV19 with TRBJ2-7, with TRBD1 matching 7 bases. Germline values: CDR1 LNHDA, CDR2 SQIVND (reference sequence). After removal of 9 bases from V and 4 bases from J, the junction contained 6 bases not matched to a gene. The CDR3 is 12 amino acids.

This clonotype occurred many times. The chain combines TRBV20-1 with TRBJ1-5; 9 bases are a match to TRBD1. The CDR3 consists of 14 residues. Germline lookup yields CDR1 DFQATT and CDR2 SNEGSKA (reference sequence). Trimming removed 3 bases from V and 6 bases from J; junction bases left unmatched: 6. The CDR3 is CSARGQGLGQPQHF. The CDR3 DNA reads TGCAGTGCTAGGGGACAGGGACTGGGTCAGCCCCAGCATTTT.

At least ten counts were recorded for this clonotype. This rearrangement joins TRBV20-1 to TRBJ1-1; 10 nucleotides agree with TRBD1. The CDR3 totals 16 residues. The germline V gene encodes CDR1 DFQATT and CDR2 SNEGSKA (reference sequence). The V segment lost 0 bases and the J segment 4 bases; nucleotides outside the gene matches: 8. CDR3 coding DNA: TGCAGTGCTAGAGATCTTCAATGGACAGGGGGCACTGAAGCTTTCTTT. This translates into CSARDLQWTGGTEAFF.

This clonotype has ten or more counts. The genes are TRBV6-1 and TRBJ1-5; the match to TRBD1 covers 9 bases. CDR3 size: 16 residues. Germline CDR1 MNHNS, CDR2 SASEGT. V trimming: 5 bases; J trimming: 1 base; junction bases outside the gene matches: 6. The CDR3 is CASSPQGALSNQPQHF. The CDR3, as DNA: TGTGCCAGCAGTCCACAGGGGGCGTTGAGCAATCAGCCCCAGCATTTT.

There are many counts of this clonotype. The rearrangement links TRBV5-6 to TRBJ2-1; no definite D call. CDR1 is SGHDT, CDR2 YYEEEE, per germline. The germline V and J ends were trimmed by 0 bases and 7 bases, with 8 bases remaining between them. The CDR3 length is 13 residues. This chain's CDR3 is CASSLDSWNEQFF. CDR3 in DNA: TGTGCCAGCAGCTTGGACAGTTGGAATGAGCAGTTCTTC.

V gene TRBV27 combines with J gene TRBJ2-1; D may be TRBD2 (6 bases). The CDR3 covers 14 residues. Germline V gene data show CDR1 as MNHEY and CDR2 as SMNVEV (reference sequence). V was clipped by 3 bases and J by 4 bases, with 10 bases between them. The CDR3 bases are TGTGCCAGCAGTTTTGACGGAGGGTACAATGAGCAGTTCTTC. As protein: CASSFDGGYNEQFF.

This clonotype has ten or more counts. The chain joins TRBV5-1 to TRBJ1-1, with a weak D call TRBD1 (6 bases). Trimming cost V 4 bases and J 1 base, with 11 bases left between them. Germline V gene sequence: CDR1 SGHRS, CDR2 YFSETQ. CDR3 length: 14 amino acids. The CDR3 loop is CASSIEGGNTEAFF. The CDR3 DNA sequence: TGCGCCAGCAGCATCGAAGGGGGGAACACTGAAGCTTTCTTT.

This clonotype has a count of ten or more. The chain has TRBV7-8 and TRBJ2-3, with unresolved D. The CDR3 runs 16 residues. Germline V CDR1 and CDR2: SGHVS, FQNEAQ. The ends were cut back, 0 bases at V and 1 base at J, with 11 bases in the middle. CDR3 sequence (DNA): TGTGCCAGCAGCTTAGCGAGGCTTGGGGGCACAGATACGCAGTATTTT. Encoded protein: CASSLARLGGTDTQYF.

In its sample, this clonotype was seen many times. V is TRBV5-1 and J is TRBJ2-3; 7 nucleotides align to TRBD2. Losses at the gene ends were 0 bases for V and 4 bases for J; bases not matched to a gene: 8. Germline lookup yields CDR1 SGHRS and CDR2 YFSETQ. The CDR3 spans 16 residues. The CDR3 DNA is TGCGCCAGCAGCTTGGGACCCGCGGGGGACGCAGATACGCAGTATTTT. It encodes CASSLGPAGDADTQYF. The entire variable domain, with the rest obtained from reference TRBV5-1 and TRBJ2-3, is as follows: KAGVTQTPRYLIKTRGQQVTLSCSPISGHRSVSWYQQTPGQGLQFLFEYFSETQRNKGNFPGRFSGRQFSNSRSEMNVSTLELGDSALYLCASSLGPAGDADTQYFGPGTRLTVL.

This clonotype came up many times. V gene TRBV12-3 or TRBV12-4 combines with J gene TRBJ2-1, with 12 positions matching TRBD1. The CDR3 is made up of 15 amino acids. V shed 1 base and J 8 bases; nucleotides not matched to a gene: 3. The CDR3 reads CASSLGGQGAHEQFF. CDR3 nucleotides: TGTGCCAGCAGTTTAGGGGGACAGGGGGCCCATGAGCAGTTCTTC.

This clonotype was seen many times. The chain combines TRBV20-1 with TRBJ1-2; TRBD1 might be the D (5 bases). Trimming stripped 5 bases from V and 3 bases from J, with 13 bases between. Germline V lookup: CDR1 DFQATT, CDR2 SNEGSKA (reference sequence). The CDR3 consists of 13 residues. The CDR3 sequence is CSASRDNYYGYTF. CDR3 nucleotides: TGCAGTGCTTCCAGGGATAATTACTATGGCTACACCTTC.

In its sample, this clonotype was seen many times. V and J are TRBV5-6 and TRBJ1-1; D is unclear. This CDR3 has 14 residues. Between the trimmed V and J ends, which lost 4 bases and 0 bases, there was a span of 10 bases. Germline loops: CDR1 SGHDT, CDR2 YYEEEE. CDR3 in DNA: TGTGCCAGCAGCCCGGAGATTATGAACACTGAAGCTTTCTTT. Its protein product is CASSPEIMNTEAFF.

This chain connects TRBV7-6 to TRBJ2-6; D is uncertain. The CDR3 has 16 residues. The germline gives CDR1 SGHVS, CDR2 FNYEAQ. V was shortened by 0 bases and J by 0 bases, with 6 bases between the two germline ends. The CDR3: CASSLAVPSGANVLTF. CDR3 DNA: TGTGCCAGCAGCTTAGCGGTCCCCTCTGGGGCCAACGTCCTGACTTTC.

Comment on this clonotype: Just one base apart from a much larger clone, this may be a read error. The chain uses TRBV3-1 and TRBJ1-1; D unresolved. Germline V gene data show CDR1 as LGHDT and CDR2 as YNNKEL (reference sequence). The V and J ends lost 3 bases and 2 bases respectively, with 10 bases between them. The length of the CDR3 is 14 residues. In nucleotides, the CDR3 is TGTGCCAGCAGCCAGTTTAGGGATAACACTGAAGCTTTCTTT. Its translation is CASSQFRDNTEAFF. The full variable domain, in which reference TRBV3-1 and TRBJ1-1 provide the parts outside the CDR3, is DTAVSQTPKYLVTQMGNDKSIKCEQNLGHDTMYWYKQDSKKFLKIMFSYNNKELIINETVPNRFSPKSPDKAHLNLHINSLELGDSAVYFCASSQFRDNTEAFFGQGTRLTVV.

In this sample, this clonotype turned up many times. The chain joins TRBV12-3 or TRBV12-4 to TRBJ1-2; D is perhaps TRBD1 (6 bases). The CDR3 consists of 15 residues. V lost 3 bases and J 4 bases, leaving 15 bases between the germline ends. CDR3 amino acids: CASSLSGRGIYGYTF. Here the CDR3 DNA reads TGTGCCAGCAGTTTGTCCGGCAGGGGCATCTATGGCTACACCTTC.

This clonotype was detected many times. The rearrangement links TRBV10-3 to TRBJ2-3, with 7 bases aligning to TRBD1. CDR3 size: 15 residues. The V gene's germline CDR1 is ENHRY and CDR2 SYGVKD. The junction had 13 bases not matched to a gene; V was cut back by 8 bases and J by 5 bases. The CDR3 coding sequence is TGTGCCATCGGGCCGCCTAAAACAGGGGAAGATACGCAGTATTTT. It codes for CAIGPPKTGEDTQYF.

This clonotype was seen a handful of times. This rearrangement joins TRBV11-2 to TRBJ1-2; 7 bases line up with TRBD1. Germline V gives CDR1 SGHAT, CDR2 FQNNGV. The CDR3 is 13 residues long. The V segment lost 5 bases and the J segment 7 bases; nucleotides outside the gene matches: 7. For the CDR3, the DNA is TGTGCCAGCAGCCAGACAGGGCAGGGTGGCTACACCTTC. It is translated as CASSQTGQGGYTF. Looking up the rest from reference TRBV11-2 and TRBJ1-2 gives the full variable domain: EAGVAQSPRYKIIEKRQSVAFWCNPISGHATLYWYQQILGQGPKLLIQFQNNGVVDDSQLPKDRFSAERLKGVDSTLKIQPAKLEDSAVYLCASSQTGQGGYTFGSGTRLTVV.

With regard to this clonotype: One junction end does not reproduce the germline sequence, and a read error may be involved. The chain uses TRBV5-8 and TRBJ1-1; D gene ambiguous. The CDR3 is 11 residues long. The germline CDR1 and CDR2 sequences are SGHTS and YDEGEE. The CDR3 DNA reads TGTGCCAGCAGCTTGGACACTAAAGCTTTCTTT. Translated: CASSLDTKAFF.

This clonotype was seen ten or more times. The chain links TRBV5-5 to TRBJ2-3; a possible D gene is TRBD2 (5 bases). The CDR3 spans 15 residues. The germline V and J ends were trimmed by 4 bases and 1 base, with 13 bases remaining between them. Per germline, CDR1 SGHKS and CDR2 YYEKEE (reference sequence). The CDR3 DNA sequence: TGTGCCAGCAGCCGAATAGCGTCTGGCACAGATACGCAGTATTTT. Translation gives CASSRIASGTDTQYF.

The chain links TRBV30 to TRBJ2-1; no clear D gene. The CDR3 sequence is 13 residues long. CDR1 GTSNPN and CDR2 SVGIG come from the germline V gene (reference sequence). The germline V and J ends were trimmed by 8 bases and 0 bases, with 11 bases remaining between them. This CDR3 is CAQQDNSYNEQFF. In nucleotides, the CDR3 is TGTGCCCAGCAGGATAACTCCTACAATGAGCAGTTCTTC. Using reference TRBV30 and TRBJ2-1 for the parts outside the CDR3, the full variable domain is SQTIHQWPATLVQPVGSPLSLECTVEGTSNPNLYWYRQAAGRGLQLLFYSVGIGQISSEVPQNLSASRPQDRQFILSSKKLLLSDSGFYLCAQQDNSYNEQFFGPGTRLTVL.

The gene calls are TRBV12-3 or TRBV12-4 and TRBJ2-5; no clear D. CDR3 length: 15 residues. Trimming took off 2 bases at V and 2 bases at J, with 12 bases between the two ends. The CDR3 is CASSLRPKLQETQYF. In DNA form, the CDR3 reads TGTGCCAGCAGTTTACGTCCTAAACTACAAGAGACCCAGTACTTC.